This TCR beta chain was profiled in a study of CD8+CD57+ T cells in acquired aplastic anemia. The use of genomic DNA as template underpinned the TCR beta VDJ and CDR3 profiling. Each CDR3 protein is one row after TCRdb ran MiXCR on the reads. Of about 170,000 distinct CDR3 sequences in the sample, just under 65% are singletons; the top ten hold roughly 42%. Per germline, CDR1 SGHRS and CDR2 YFSETQ. The CDR3 is made up of 14 amino acids. The germline V and J ends were trimmed by 4 bases and 2 bases, with 12 bases remaining between them. The sequence came from a human donor in good health. The sequencing input was sorted CD4+, CD8+, or CD8+CD57+ T cells (not recorded which) from PBMCs. The rearrangement uses TRBV5-1 and TRBJ1-2; D not certain. This CDR3 reads CASSPGGVNYGYTF. CDR3 coding DNA: TGCGCCAGCAGCCCCGGCGGCGTAAACTATGGCTACACCTTC.